This T cell receptor (beta chain) was recorded in a study of blood T cell repertoires in COVID-19. Sequenced by immunoSEQ multiplex PCR; TCRdb stores in-frame clones only, minus some. The profile shows roughly 280,000 clones, about 88% of them singletons. The V gene's germline CDR1 is SEHNR and CDR2 FQNEAQ (reference sequence). Unmatched junction bases numbered 6, after V lost 1 base and J lost 8 bases. This CDR3 contains 14 residues. The chain recombines TRBV7-9 with TRBJ1-1; 8 nucleotides align to TRBD1. This TCR came from a man between 18 and 35 years old with active or convalescent COVID-19. What was sequenced was peripheral blood. CDR3 protein: CASSLVSDRAEAFF. CDR3 coding DNA: TGTGCCAGCAGCTTAGTTTCGGACAGGGCAGAAGCTTTCTTT.